The 28 T cell receptor beta chains reported below all come from one sample, sequenced in a study of blood T cell repertoires in COVID-19. Clones were read by immunoSEQ multiplex PCR, and TCRdb kept only the in-frame ones, dropping some. The sample records approximately 260,000 clones, over 85% being singletons. Sample: PBMCs or T cells enriched from blood (not recorded which). The receptors come from a woman aged 55-69 years who had recovered from COVID-19.

The chain employs TRBV7-9 and TRBJ2-1; possible D gene TRBD1, 6 bases. The V gene's germline CDR1 is SEHNR and CDR2 FQNEAQ (reference sequence). This CDR3 contains 18 residues. V lost 4 bases and J lost 0, with 19 bases in between. CDR3 residues: CASSSLLGQNSSYNEQFF. The DNA for the CDR3 is TGTGCCAGCAGCTCTCTCCTAGGACAGAACAGCTCCTACAATGAGCAGTTCTTC.

The genes are TRBV12-2 and TRBJ2-7; no check of the table's D call, TRBD2, against the DNA was made. TRBV12-2 is a pseudogene segment. The CDR3 length is 15 residues. CDR3 loop: CASRLAEFSWCEQYF. The CDR3 nucleotides read TGTGCAAGTCGCTTAGCCGAGTTTTCGTGGTGCGAGCAGTACTTC.

The rearrangement links TRBV11-2 to TRBJ1-1; D unclear. The CDR3 is made up of 15 amino acids. Trimming stripped 5 bases from V and 0 bases from J, with 13 bases between. Germline CDR1 and CDR2: SGHAT and FQNNGV. The CDR3 nucleotides are TGTGCCAGCAGCCCCCCCCTCGGTATGAACACTGAAGCTTTCTTT. Translating gives CASSPPLGMNTEAFF.

V is TRBV9 and J is TRBJ1-6, with 7 bases identical to TRBD1. After removal of 3 bases from V and 12 bases from J, the junction contained 24 bases not matched to a gene. This CDR3 has 19 amino acids. CDR1 and CDR2 from the germline V gene are SGDLS and YYNGEE. The CDR3 sequence: CASSAALGLGQDSTGPLHF. CDR3 DNA: TGTGCCAGCAGCGCGGCTTTAGGCCTCGGACAGGATTCAACCGGACCCCTCCACTTT.

The rearrangement joins TRBV2 to TRBJ2-1; 7 bases fit TRBD1. Germline trimming cut 3 bases from V and 6 bases from J; bases unmatched to any gene: 8. The CDR3 contains 15 residues. The V gene's germline CDR1 is SNHLY and CDR2 FYNNEI. The chain's CDR3 is CASSELTGATNEQFF. DNA of the CDR3: TGTGCCAGCAGTGAGTTAACAGGGGCAACCAATGAGCAGTTCTTC.

This clone was recorded only once. CDR3 region: CASSLLAGSGNQPQHF. The CDR3 nucleotides are TGTGCCAGCAGTTTATTGGCAGGGTCGGGCAATCAGCCCCAGCATTTT. This sequence joins TRBV27 and TRBJ1-5, with D tentatively TRBD1 (5 bases). V dropped 1 base and J dropped 2 bases, with 12 bases sitting between them. The CDR3 is made up of 16 amino acids. Germline CDR1 reads MNHEY; CDR2 reads SMNVEV (reference sequence).

The CDR3 coding sequence is TGTGCCTGGAGTGTGGCAGGGGGCTTAAAAAACATTCAGTACTTC. Translated: CAWSVAGGLKNIQYF. The chain combines TRBV30 with TRBJ2-4; 8 bases are a match to TRBD1. Germline CDR1 GTSNPN, CDR2 SVGIG (reference sequence). The CDR3 runs to 15 residues. The V segment lost 0 bases and the J segment 4 bases; nucleotides outside the gene matches: 5.

The chain uses TRBV4-2 and TRBJ2-7; D is ambiguous. The V end was cut by 0 bases, the J end by 0 bases, with 12 bases between. This CDR3 spans 16 amino acids. Looked up from germline, CDR1 is LGHNA and CDR2 is YNFKEQ. CDR3 region: CASSQDNGAISYEQYF. The CDR3 DNA reads as TGTGCCAGCAGCCAAGATAACGGAGCGATCTCCTACGAGCAGTACTTC.

The chain carries TRBV2 and TRBJ1-1, with TRBD1 matching 8 bases. The CDR3 length is 11 residues. The germline CDR1 and CDR2 sequences are SNHLY and FYNNEI. J gave up 10 bases and V 6 bases, and 4 bases lay outside the gene matches. The CDR3 sequence is CASRDRVPAFF. The DNA of the CDR3 is TGTGCCAGCAGGGACAGGGTTCCAGCTTTCTTT.

The V call is TRBV10-3, the J call TRBJ2-3, with 10 bases that match TRBD2. Trimming cost V 0 bases and J 2 bases; bases outside gene matches: 2. The CDR3 has 16 residues. Germline V gene lookup returns CDR1 ENHRY and CDR2 SYGVKD. CDR3 amino acids: CAISESSGGPTDTQYF. DNA of the CDR3: TGTGCCATCAGTGAGTCTAGCGGGGGGCCCACAGATACGCAGTATTTT.

The V call is TRBV29-1, the J call TRBJ2-3; D is ambiguous. Germline values: CDR1 SQVTM, CDR2 ANQGSEA. Trimming left V 7 bases short and J 7 bases short, with 9 bases between. The CDR3 has 10 residues. CDR3 in amino acids: CSAETNTQYF. The CDR3, as DNA: TGCAGCGCAGAGACAAATACGCAGTATTTT.

The chain joins TRBV28 to TRBJ2-7; D unclear. The CDR3 runs to 13 residues. Trimming stripped 2 bases from V and 0 bases from J, with 5 bases between. CDR1 MDHEN and CDR2 SYDVKM come from the germline V gene. This chain's CDR3 is CASSLPSSYEQYF. CDR3 DNA: TGTGCCAGCAGTTTACCCAGCTCCTACGAGCAGTACTTC.

The chain recombines TRBV18 with TRBJ2-4; D gene unclear. Germline V gene sequence: CDR1 KGHSH, CDR2 LQKENI. The V end was cut by 0 bases, the J end by 7 bases, with 16 bases between. The CDR3 consists of 16 residues. The CDR3, as DNA: TGTGCCAGCTCACCACCGGGCCCCATATCGAGTAACATTCAGTACTTC. Translating gives CASSPPGPISSNIQYF. The whole variable domain, filled in from reference TRBV18 and TRBJ2-4, reads NAGVMQNPRHLVRRRGQEARLRCSPMKGHSHVYWYRQLPEEGLKFMVYLQKENIIDESGMPKERFSAEFPKEGPSILRIQQVVRGDSAAYFCASSPPGPISSNIQYFGAGTRLSVL.

CDR3 in amino acids: CASWRGGGEKLFF. The DNA of the CDR3 is TGTGCCAGTTGGAGGGGAGGGGGGGAAAAACTGTTTTTT. The rearrangement joins TRBV28 to TRBJ1-4; a weak D match, TRBD1 (6 bases). CDR1 and CDR2 from the germline V gene are MDHEN and SYDVKM. The CDR3 is 13 amino acids. Deletions cut 9 bases from V and 8 bases from J, with 16 bases between.

This chain links TRBV28 with TRBJ1-6; D is ambiguous. This CDR3 has 13 amino acids. Germline CDR1 reads MDHEN; CDR2 reads SYDVKM. Trimming took 3 bases from V and 7 from J, leaving 7 bases between them. The CDR3 spells CASSFLRNSPLHF. The DNA of the CDR3 is TGTGCCAGCAGTTTCTTGAGGAATTCACCCCTCCACTTT.

The V call is TRBV11-2, the J call TRBJ1-2; TRBD1 matches 9 bases. Germline loops: CDR1 SGHAT, CDR2 FQNNGV. The CDR3 spans 16 residues. V shed 5 bases and J 6 bases; nucleotides not matched to a gene: 13. The DNA for the CDR3 is TGTGCCAGCAGCCCCGGGGACAGGGTAGGGAGGGATGGCTACACCTTC. Encoded protein: CASSPGDRVGRDGYTF.

This chain uses TRBV28 with TRBJ2-2, with 9 bases matching TRBD2. This CDR3 is 14 amino acids long. Germline CDR1 MDHEN, CDR2 SYDVKM. After removal of 8 bases from V and 5 bases from J, the junction contained 6 bases not matched to a gene. The DNA for the CDR3 is TGTGCCAGCGTTAGCGGGAGAGTTACCGGGGAGCTGTTTTTT. This gives the protein CASVSGRVTGELFF.

The table lists this clone with a count of one. The rearrangement joins TRBV2 to TRBJ2-1; no reliable D call. V lost 5 bases and J 6 bases, leaving 14 bases between the germline ends. The CDR3 covers 14 residues. Germline values: CDR1 SNHLY, CDR2 FYNNEI. CDR3 sequence: CASSTSSAFNEQFF. The DNA for the CDR3 is TGTGCCAGCAGTACCTCGAGCGCATTCAATGAGCAGTTCTTC.

The chain recombines TRBV7-2 with TRBJ1-5, with 10 bases identical to TRBD1. The CDR3 loop spans 17 amino acids. V dropped 4 bases and J dropped 6; count of bases not matched to a gene: 12. CDR1 and CDR2 (germline): SGHTA, FQGNSA. CDR3 region: CASSSQGGTGVGQPQHF. DNA of the CDR3: TGTGCCAGCAGCTCCCAAGGCGGGACAGGGGTCGGTCAGCCCCAGCATTTT.

The chain employs TRBV4-1 and TRBJ2-2, with no clear D. V was pared by 2 bases and J by 4 bases, with 8 bases between. The CDR3 loop spans 14 amino acids. CDR1 and CDR2 from the germline V gene are MGHRA and YSYEKL. The CDR3 here is CASSQPRVTGELFF. CDR3 nucleotides: TGCGCCAGCAGCCAACCCCGGGTCACCGGGGAGCTGTTTTTT.

J is TRBJ2-7 and V is TRBV27; 8 bases are shared with TRBD1. CDR3 length: 13 residues. Germline assignment: CDR1 MNHEY and CDR2 SMNVEV (reference sequence). V shed 5 bases, J shed 2 bases, and the junction held 2 bases outside the gene matches. CDR3 protein: CASSRTGPYEQYF. For the CDR3, the DNA is TGTGCCAGCAGTCGGACAGGGCCCTACGAGCAGTACTTC.

The chain couples TRBV5-1 to TRBJ2-2, with 10 bases fitting TRBD1. The CDR3 loop spans 16 amino acids. The trim removed 4 bases at V and 9 bases at J, leaving 12 bases unmatched. Germline values: CDR1 SGHRS, CDR2 YFSETQ. CDR3 sequence (DNA): TGCGCCAGCAGCCAGCAGACAGGGGGCACTCGAAGGGAGCTGTTTTTT. Amino acid sequence: CASSQQTGGTRRELFF.

This rearrangement joins TRBV4-1 to TRBJ2-7; 9 nucleotides line up with TRBD1. The CDR3 covers 16 residues. Trimming at V came to 4 bases and at J to 7 bases, leaving 14 bases not matched to a gene. Germline CDR1 and CDR2: MGHRA and YSYEKL. Written as DNA, the CDR3 is TGCGCCAGCAGCCTTGCCTGGACAGGGGATTTGAGAGAGCAGTACTTC. This encodes CASSLAWTGDLREQYF.

The chain couples TRBV5-1 to TRBJ2-2, with a weak D call TRBD2 (5 bases). With 4 bases removed from V and 0 bases from J, the gap between germline ends came to 13 bases. Germline-derived CDR1 and CDR2 are SGHRS and YFSETQ. The CDR3 totals 16 residues. As DNA, the CDR3 is TGCGCCAGCAGCCGGGTCACCGGGACGAACACCGGGGAGCTGTTTTTT. It encodes CASSRVTGTNTGELFF.

V and J are TRBV7-3 and TRBJ1-6, with D possibly matching TRBD1 (6 bases). The CDR3 has 14 residues. CDR1 is SGHTA and CDR2 is FQGTGA in the germline V gene. Trimming pared 0 bases from V and 8 bases from J, leaving 8 bases between. CDR3: CASSLTSGDSPLHF. The CDR3, as DNA: TGTGCCAGCAGCTTAACCTCAGGGGATTCACCCCTCCACTTT.

This chain links TRBV5-1 with TRBJ1-2; a weak D match, TRBD1 (5 bases). The V gene lost 2 bases and the J gene lost 3 bases, with 11 bases spanning the gap. Germline loops: CDR1 SGHRS, CDR2 YFSETQ. This CDR3 has 14 amino acids. DNA for the CDR3: TGCGCCAGCAGCTTCACCGGGACTGACTATGGCTACACCTTC. Translating gives CASSFTGTDYGYTF.

Notes on this clone: This CDR3 is also generated by other DNA sequences in the sample. The chain recombines TRBV7-9 with TRBJ1-5; perhaps TRBD1 as D (6 bases). The CDR3 is 12 residues long. The V gene lost 5 bases and the J gene lost 4 bases, with 6 bases spanning the gap. From germline, CDR1 is SEHNR and CDR2 FQNEAQ (reference sequence). The CDR3 loop is CASSQGNQPQHF. The CDR3 nucleotides are TGTGCCAGCAGCCAGGGGAATCAGCCCCAGCATTTT.

This clone showed up just once. The chain links TRBV6-5 to TRBJ1-2; D is perhaps TRBD1 (6 bases). The ends were cut back, 5 bases at V and 2 bases at J, with 12 bases in the middle. The V gene's germline CDR1 is MNHEY and CDR2 SVGAGI. The CDR3 totals 14 residues. CDR3 DNA: TGTGCCAGCAGTCGGGGGGGGGCAAACTATGGCTACACCTTC. It yields the protein CASSRGGANYGYTF.